Listed below are T cell receptor beta chains from one sample, sequenced in a study of CD8 T cells in ankylosing spondylitis. TCRdb fed the 5' RACE reads into MiXCR, producing one record per CDR3 protein. The data hold about 240,000 distinct CDR3 sequences, with roughly 8.2% observed a single time. Source material: blood, either unsorted or a sorted T cell fraction (not recorded which). These receptor sequences come from a female donor with ankylosing spondylitis or in good health (not recorded which). The CDR3 runs from the conserved cysteine through the conserved F or W. A clone size is listed for some rows: how often the clone was seen (once, few, many), or a class if it is expanded.

v_call clone_size cdr3_aa
TRBV7-9 many CASSLEEGEQFF
TRBV20-1 many CSARDLRGRPTGELFF
TRBV12-3/TRBV12-4 . CASSRALRGDTQYF
TRBV6-5 many CASSYSSRTVQYF
TRBV27 many CASSLSTGTEIFF
TRBV20-1 many CSAPTSGRVLDEQYF
TRBV5-5 many CASSSGAGQGYNEQFF
TRBV4-1 . CASSPTGSREQYF
TRBV6-2/TRBV6-3 many CASTADRARKPQHF
TRBV7-9 many CAIRGTGRGANVLTF
TRBV5-5 many CASSLDQGTTNTEAFF
TRBV11-2 few CASSASGDNEQFF
TRBV7-3 many CASSSTGAVGELFF
TRBV5-1 many CASSLEGPLRDEQFF
TRBV5-5 many CASSWDRAFAEQFF
TRBV4-3 many CASSQDRGFLGTKNIQYF